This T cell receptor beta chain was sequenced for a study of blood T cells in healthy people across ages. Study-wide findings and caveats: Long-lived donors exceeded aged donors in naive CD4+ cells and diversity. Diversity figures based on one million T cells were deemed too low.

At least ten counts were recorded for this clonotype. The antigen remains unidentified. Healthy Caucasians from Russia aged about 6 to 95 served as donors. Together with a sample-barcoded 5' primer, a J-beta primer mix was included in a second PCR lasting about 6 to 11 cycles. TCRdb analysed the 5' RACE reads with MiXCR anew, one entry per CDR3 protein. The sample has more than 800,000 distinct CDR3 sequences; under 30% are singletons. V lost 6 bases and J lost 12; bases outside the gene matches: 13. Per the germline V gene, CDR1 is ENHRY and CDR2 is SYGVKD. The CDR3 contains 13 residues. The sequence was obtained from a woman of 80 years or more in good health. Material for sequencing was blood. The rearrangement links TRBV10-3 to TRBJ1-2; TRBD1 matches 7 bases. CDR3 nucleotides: TGTGCCATCAGGGACCAAACAGGACAGGCTCACACCTTC. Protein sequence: CAIRDQTGQAHTF.